These 24 T cell receptor beta chains were sequenced from one sample in a study of T cell changes during pregnancy in multiple sclerosis. Only in-frame clones appear in the TCRdb table, and some are missing; sequencing was by immunoSEQ multiplex PCR. The sample holds approximately 100,000 clones, roughly nine tenths seen once. Sequences were derived from peripheral blood, sampled after pregnancy. These receptors were collected from a female donor with multiple sclerosis, enrolled in a pregnancy study.

This chain links TRBV28 with TRBJ2-7; 12 nucleotides line up with TRBD2. This CDR3 spans 16 amino acids. Trimming removed 6 bases from V and 4 bases from J; junction bases left unmatched: 10. Germline loops: CDR1 MDHEN, CDR2 SYDVKM. The CDR3 is CASSHPGLAGPYEQYF. CDR3 sequence (DNA): TGTGCCAGCAGCCACCCGGGACTAGCGGGTCCATACGAGCAGTACTTC.

V and J are TRBV6-5 and TRBJ1-1, with unresolved D. The germline V gene has CDR1 MNHEY and CDR2 SVGAGI. Trimming stripped 4 bases from V and 2 bases from J, with 17 bases between. The CDR3 is 16 amino acids. In DNA, the CDR3 is TGTGCCAGCAGTTCTCTCGCGGGGAGACCTAACACTGAAGCTTTCTTT. Translating it yields CASSSLAGRPNTEAFF.

The CDR3 spells CASRPPGLASNTGELFF. The CDR3 nucleotides are TGTGCCAGCAGACCACCGGGACTAGCGTCTAACACCGGGGAGCTGTTTTTT. The V call is TRBV2, the J call TRBJ2-2, with 10 positions matching TRBD2. Per germline, CDR1 SNHLY and CDR2 FYNNEI. V was clipped by 6 bases and J by 2 bases; unmatched bases: 9. The CDR3 is 17 amino acids.

This clone was observed a single time. V usage is TRBV10-3 and J usage is TRBJ2-7; the match to TRBD2 covers 8 bases. V lost 4 bases to trimming and J lost 4 bases; unmatched junction nucleotides: 3. The germline CDR1 and CDR2 sequences are ENHRY and SYGVKD. The CDR3 loop spans 13 amino acids. CDR3 amino acids: CAISGAGGYEQYF. In DNA, the CDR3 is TGTGCCATCAGTGGGGCGGGAGGATACGAGCAGTACTTC.

This clone was observed a single time. This chain links TRBV7-6 with TRBJ2-1; 9 bases align to TRBD2. V was clipped by 9 bases and J by 9 bases; unmatched bases: 12. Germline-derived CDR1 and CDR2 are SGHVS and FNYEAQ. The length of the CDR3 is 14 residues. CDR3 coding DNA: TGTGCCAGTTTAGCGGGAGATTCGGGGGGTGAGCAGTTCTTC. It codes for CASLAGDSGGEQFF.

The rearrangement uses TRBV4-1 and TRBJ2-5, with D possibly TRBD1 on 6 matching bases. Germline V lookup: CDR1 MGHRA, CDR2 YSYEKL. The ends were cut back, 4 bases at V and 3 bases at J, with 24 bases in the middle. The CDR3 loop spans 18 amino acids. The CDR3 bases are TGCGCCAGCAGCCTTCGCGTAGGACAGCCCCGACTTGAAGAGACCCAGTACTTC. The encoded protein is CASSLRVGQPRLEETQYF.

The chain has TRBV20-1 and TRBJ2-7; no clear D gene. The CDR3 consists of 11 residues. The V end lost 3 bases, the J end lost 7 bases, and 10 bases lay between the germline ends. Per the germline V gene, CDR1 is DFQATT and CDR2 is SNEGSKA (reference sequence). The CDR3 reads CSASGPLEQYF. Written as DNA, the CDR3 is TGCAGTGCTAGCGGTCCCCTGGAGCAGTACTTC.

This clone has more than one count but fewer than ten. The chain couples TRBV9 to TRBJ1-1; weak D call: TRBD1 (5 bases). The CDR3 extends over 13 amino acids. V was clipped by 0 bases and J by 5 bases, with 8 bases between them. Germline CDR1 and CDR2: SGDLS and YYNGEE. The DNA for the CDR3 is TGTGCCAGCAGCGTAGGGGGCAAGACTGAAGCTTTCTTT. Residues: CASSVGGKTEAFF.

The chain combines TRBV19 with TRBJ1-5; D perhaps matches TRBD1 (5 bases). Germline lookup yields CDR1 LNHDA and CDR2 SQIVND (reference sequence). The V gene lost 7 bases and the J gene lost 6 bases, with 13 bases spanning the gap. The CDR3 sequence is 13 residues long. The chain's CDR3 is CASKGLPGQPQHF. As DNA, the CDR3 is TGTGCCAGTAAGGGACTGCCTGGTCAGCCCCAGCATTTT.

The rearrangement links TRBV15 to TRBJ2-1; D might be TRBD2 (6 bases). Trimming took 1 base from V and 13 from J, leaving 8 bases between them. This CDR3 comprises 11 residues. Looked up from germline, CDR1 is LNHNV and CDR2 is YYDKDF (reference sequence). CDR3 amino acids: CATSRGLDQFF. The CDR3 coding sequence is TGTGCCACCAGCAGAGGACTAGACCAGTTCTTC.

The CDR3, as DNA: TGTGCCAGCAGCTTGGGAGGTAGCTCCACAGATACGCAGTATTTT. The encoded protein is CASSLGGSSTDTQYF. The rearrangement uses TRBV11-3 and TRBJ2-3, with a possible D match to TRBD2 (6 bases). The CDR3 spans 15 residues. The V gene lost 3 bases and the J gene lost 2 bases, with 12 bases spanning the gap. CDR1 is SGHNT, CDR2 YENEEA, per germline.

The CDR3 is CASSHSLQDTQYF. The CDR3 nucleotides read TGTGCCAGCAGCCACAGTTTACAAGATACGCAGTATTTT. V and J are TRBV13 and TRBJ2-3; D is uncertain. Germline values: CDR1 PRHDT, CDR2 FYEKMQ (reference sequence). CDR3 length equals 13 residues. Deletions cut 5 bases from V and 5 bases from J, with 11 bases between.

V is TRBV28 and J is TRBJ1-2; D may be TRBD1 (5 bases). The CDR3 runs 15 residues. Germline V gives CDR1 MDHEN, CDR2 SYDVKM. Trimming removed 3 bases from V and 2 bases from J, with 13 bases in between. In DNA form, the CDR3 reads TGTGCCAGCAGTTTTGGGGGGATTCTCAACTATGGCTACACCTTC. Its translation: CASSFGGILNYGYTF.

With respect to this clone: Relative to the germline gene, one junction end is altered; a read error may explain this. This chain joins TRBV9 and TRBJ2-1, with a tentative D call TRBD2 (6 bases). The length of the CDR3 is 15 residues. Germline CDR1 is SGDLS and CDR2 is YYNGEE. This CDR3 reads CANSVDPQTSNEQFF. CDR3 bases: TGTGCCAACAGCGTAGACCCGCAGACTAGCAATGAGCAGTTCTTC.

The V call is TRBV18, the J call TRBJ2-1; TRBD2 might be the D (5 bases). CDR1 KGHSH and CDR2 LQKENI come from the germline V gene. The CDR3 consists of 15 residues. Trimming cost V 2 bases and J 0 bases, with 8 bases left between them. CDR3 protein: CASSPIATSYNEQFF. As DNA, the CDR3 is TGTGCCAGCTCACCAATAGCGACCTCCTACAATGAGCAGTTCTTC.

The rearrangement links TRBV5-8 to TRBJ2-3; 9 bases are shared with TRBD2. Germline CDR1 SGHTS, CDR2 YDEGEE. V was clipped by 0 bases and J by 6 bases; unmatched bases: 14. This CDR3 has 18 residues. In DNA, the CDR3 is TGTGCCAGCAGCTTGGCCCTTCTGGGCGGGGGGGCGGCCGATACGCAGTATTTT. Amino acids: CASSLALLGGGAADTQYF.

This sequence joins TRBV5-4 and TRBJ1-5; the D is unclear. Germline assignment: CDR1 SGHNT and CDR2 YYREEE (reference sequence). The CDR3 runs 14 residues. Trimming left V 1 base short and J 4 bases short, with 9 bases between. The CDR3 DNA reads TGTGCCAGCAGCTTGCTGGGAGCAAATCAGCCCCAGCATTTT. It is translated as CASSLLGANQPQHF. The variable domain in full, completed from reference TRBV5-4 and TRBJ1-5, reads ETGVTQSPTHLIKTRGQQVTLRCSSQSGHNTVSWYQQALGQGPQFIFQYYREEENGRGNFPPRFSGLQFPNYSSELNVNALELDDSALYLCASSLLGANQPQHFGDGTRLSIL.

This chain uses TRBV6-5 with TRBJ2-1; TRBD1 aligns across 7 bases. With 6 bases clipped from V and 12 bases from J, the junction kept 8 bases outside the gene matches. There are 12 residues in the CDR3. Germline loops: CDR1 MNHEY, CDR2 SVGAGI. The CDR3 DNA follows: TGTGCCAGCAGCAATCCCGGGACAGCGCAGTTCTTC. This sequence encodes CASSNPGTAQFF.

As for this clone: At one end, the junction sequence differs from germline, possibly due to a read error. The chain recombines TRBV11-1 with TRBJ2-2; D is perhaps TRBD2 (5 bases). Per the germline V gene, CDR1 is SGHAT and CDR2 is FQDESV (reference sequence). This CDR3 spans 14 amino acids. The CDR3 DNA reads as TGTGCCAGCAGCCTAGCTGTGACGGGCGGGGAGCTGTTTTTT. Its translation is CASSLAVTGGELFF. Complete variable domain (other parts from reference TRBV11-1 and TRBJ2-2): EAEVAQSPRYKITEKSQAVAFWCDPISGHATLYWYRQILGQGPELLVQFQDESVVDDSQLPKDRFSAERLKGVDSTLKIQPAELGDSAMYLCASSLAVTGGELFFGEGSRLTVL.

The rearrangement links TRBV7-9 to TRBJ2-2; the match to TRBD1 covers 7 bases. This CDR3 comprises 16 residues. V shed 3 bases and J 1 base; nucleotides not matched to a gene: 5. Per the germline V gene, CDR1 is SEHNR and CDR2 is FQNEAQ (reference sequence). The CDR3 is CASSLPGGRNTGELFF. As DNA, the CDR3 is TGTGCCAGCAGCTTGCCAGGGGGACGGAACACCGGGGAGCTGTTTTTT. Supplemented by reference TRBV7-9 and TRBJ2-2, the full variable domain reads DTGVSQNPRHKITKRGQNVTFRCDPISEHNRLYWYRQTLGQGPEFLTYFQNEAQLEKSRLLSDRFSAERPKGSFSTLEIQRTEQGDSAMYLCASSLPGGRNTGELFFGEGSRLTVL.

The chain links TRBV19 to TRBJ1-5, with a possible D match to TRBD1 (5 bases). Germline CDR1 and CDR2: LNHDA and SQIVND (reference sequence). The CDR3 spans 15 residues. The germline V and J ends were trimmed by 7 bases and 1 base, with 14 bases remaining between them. The CDR3 protein is CASTTRRGSNQPQHF. In DNA, the CDR3 is TGTGCCAGTACCACCCGAAGGGGAAGCAATCAGCCCCAGCATTTT.

V and J are TRBV7-9 and TRBJ1-2; D possibly corresponds to TRBD1 (5 bases). The CDR3 runs 15 residues. Germline V gene data show CDR1 as SEHNR and CDR2 as FQNEAQ (reference sequence). The ends were cut back, 2 bases at V and 4 bases at J, with 14 bases in the middle. The CDR3 DNA is TGTGCCAGCAGCTTAATGTCTAGGACAACCTATGGCTACACCTTC. This sequence encodes CASSLMSRTTYGYTF.

This chain connects TRBV6-6 to TRBJ1-6; D gene unclear. The CDR3 contains 15 residues. Germline assignment: CDR1 MNHNY and CDR2 SVGAGI (reference sequence). V shed 3 bases and J shed 3 bases, with 9 bases lying between them. CDR3 DNA sequence: TGTGCCAGCAGTTATTGGTCAGACTATAATTCACCCCTCCACTTT. As protein: CASSYWSDYNSPLHF.

This chain connects TRBV6-6 to TRBJ2-2; possible D gene TRBD1, 6 bases. V lost 6 bases, J lost 1 base, and 15 bases lay in between. The CDR3 consists of 16 residues. In germline, CDR1 is MNHNY, CDR2 SVGAGI (reference sequence). CDR3: CASRKPGTQNTGELFF. Here the CDR3 DNA reads TGTGCCAGCAGAAAGCCCGGGACACAGAACACCGGGGAGCTGTTTTTT.